A single TCR beta chain is shown here with its context. This clonotype appeared many times. Its specific antigen is unknown. No qualities accompany the bases; no much larger clone lies one base away. Spanning cysteine to phenylalanine, the CDR3 consists of 13 amino acids. Kept here is only the CDR3 DNA, which spans 39 bases and is read in frame from base 1. V loses 8 bases, J loses 1 base, and the germline ends lie 11 bases apart. CDR1 and CDR2, looked up from the germline V gene (reference sequence), are SEHNR and FQNEAQ. Receptors were amplified or captured by PCR. TCRdb names Illumina HiSeq 2500 as the instrument used. To normalize quantification of the TCRbeta repertoire, the TCR libraries were built with molecular barcoding that relied on unique molecular identifiers. The public reads were run again by TCRdb, first through fastp at Q25 and then through MiXCR, and only productive beta chains were kept. All rows with the same CDR3 protein become a single entry with the most common DNA and genes. The sample table shows some 240,000 distinct CDR3 sequences, and 7.5% to 10% are seen once. Clones ranked in the top ten supply about 5% of the sample.

This sample stems from a study of T-cell reconstitution after alpha-beta-depleted transplantation in children (TCRdb year 2016). A note on the overall study: The study quantitatively tracked T-cell immune reconstitution after TCRalphabeta/CD19-depleted allogeneic hematopoietic cell transplantation in children using TCR repertoire profiling.

The clonotype comes from a human donor who donated a stem cell graft to a child with SCID. The V gene is TRBV7-9 and the J gene is TRBJ2-5, with the D gene call left open. The sequencing here drew on PBMCs from the stem cell graft donor, taken from the stem cell graft. For the CDR3, the sequence is CASSSILQETQYF. The DNA sequence is given as TGTGCCAGCTCCTCGATCCTCCAAGAGACCCAGTACTTC.